Below are 10 T cell receptor beta chains sequenced from a single sample in a study of HIV-infected patients and healthy controls. The repertoire came from unfractionated whole blood and reflected all unsorted peripheral T cells. cDNA was made from roughly 470 ng RNA using alpha and beta constant primers. Each of the alpha and beta chains got its own library through chain-specific third strand synthesis with indices. MiXCR was run by TCRdb on the 5' RACE reads, yielding one entry per CDR3 protein. This sample has around 20,000 distinct CDR3 sequences, with 12% found just once. Material for sequencing was blood. The receptors stem from an adult in good health.

Sample share makes this clonotype medium-sized (0.01 to 0.1%). This rearrangement joins TRBV3-1 to TRBJ1-5; 9 bases match TRBD1. CDR1 and CDR2 (germline): LGHDT, YNNKEL (reference sequence). The CDR3 runs 16 residues. V shed 3 bases and J 6 bases; nucleotides not matched to a gene: 9. For the CDR3, the DNA is TGTGCCAGCAGCCAGGGCCCCACAGGGGGCGGTCAGCCCCAGCATTTT. Protein product: CASSQGPTGGGQPQHF.

The chain employs TRBV12-3 or TRBV12-4 and TRBJ1-1; 7 nucleotides line up with TRBD1. The trim removed 1 base at V and 5 bases at J, leaving 7 bases unmatched. The CDR3 runs to 15 residues. CDR3 loop: CASSLGDRRGTEAFF. The CDR3 DNA is TGTGCCAGCAGTTTAGGGGACAGAAGAGGTACTGAAGCTTTCTTT.

This clonotype was counted at least ten times. The chain joins TRBV12-3 or TRBV12-4 to TRBJ2-2, with TRBD2 as a possible D gene (6 bases). The CDR3 has 17 residues. The V gene lost 6 bases and the J gene lost 3 bases, with 20 bases spanning the gap. The DNA of the CDR3 is TGTGCCAGCAGATCACGTTTGGCGGGGAGGTACACCGGGGAGCTGTTTTTT. Translation: CASRSRLAGRYTGELFF.

This chain links TRBV12-3 or TRBV12-4 with TRBJ1-1; D is unresolved. The CDR3 extends over 13 amino acids. V gave up 3 bases and J gave up 1 base, with 6 bases separating them. CDR3 sequence reads: CASSFGRNTEAFF. The DNA of the CDR3 is TGTGCCAGCAGTTTTGGCAGGAACACTGAAGCTTTCTTT.

V usage is TRBV6-6 and J usage is TRBJ1-2; TRBD1 aligns across 7 bases. V trimming: 6 bases; J trimming: 3 bases; junction bases outside the gene matches: 4. This CDR3 comprises 13 residues. Germline V lookup: CDR1 MNHNY, CDR2 SVGAGI (reference sequence). CDR3 amino acids: CASSFTGDYGYTF. CDR3 in DNA: TGTGCCAGCAGCTTCACAGGGGACTATGGCTACACCTTC.

The table lists this clonotype with a few counts. This chain links TRBV20-1 with TRBJ1-3; no firm D call. Per germline, CDR1 DFQATT and CDR2 SNEGSKA (reference sequence). Trimming shortened V by 3 bases and J by 2 bases, and 8 bases separated the two germline ends. This CDR3 is built from 13 residues. DNA of the CDR3: TGCAGTGCTAGCGGCGGCGCTGGAAACACCATATATTTT. Translating it yields CSASGGAGNTIYF.

This clonotype was detected only a few times. The chain is built from TRBV29-1 and TRBJ2-3; 9 nucleotides line up with TRBD2. Germline CDR1 and CDR2: SQVTM and ANQGSEA. The CDR3 runs 15 residues. V lost 4 bases to trimming and J lost 2 bases; unmatched junction nucleotides: 7. CDR3 amino acids: CSVVRAGGHTDTQYF. CDR3 in DNA: TGCAGCGTTGTTAGAGCGGGGGGACACACAGATACGCAGTATTTT.

In this sample, this clonotype turned up many times. The chain joins TRBV12-3 or TRBV12-4 to TRBJ1-2; 12 bases line up with TRBD1. Trimming took 6 bases from V and 6 from J; bases not matched to a gene: 14. The CDR3 spans 17 residues. The CDR3: CASSLVVPGQGANGYTF. The CDR3 bases are TGTGCCAGCAGCCTAGTAGTTCCGGGACAGGGGGCGAATGGCTACACCTTC.

This clonotype was recorded at least ten times. The genes are TRBV18 and TRBJ2-5; unclear D gene. Trimming removed 2 bases at V and 1 base at J, with 8 bases between. The CDR3 consists of 14 residues. Germline V gene lookup returns CDR1 KGHSH and CDR2 LQKENI. The CDR3 sequence: CASSPSHSQETQYF. Written as DNA, the CDR3 is TGTGCCAGCTCACCAAGTCACAGCCAAGAGACCCAGTACTTC.

This rearrangement joins TRBV6-5 to TRBJ1-1; 8 bases match TRBD1. The V and J ends lost 6 bases and 10 bases, in that order; junction bases with no gene match: 7. This CDR3 region has 12 residues. CDR1 is MNHEY and CDR2 is SVGAGI in the germline V gene. The CDR3 loop is CASSRGQGAAFF. DNA of the CDR3: TGTGCCAGCAGCCGAGGACAGGGAGCAGCTTTCTTT.